A selection of T cell receptor beta chains follows, all from one sample in a study of vaccination and CD4 T cells after COVID-19. Each CDR3 protein is one row after TCRdb ran MiXCR on the PCR reads. The sample contains some 8,400 distinct CDR3 sequences, 48% of which appear only once. No antigen has been assigned to these receptors. Sequencing input: CD4+ T cells from blood, cultured in vitro. The receptors come from a human donor who had recovered from COVID-19. The CDR3 runs from the conserved cysteine through the conserved F or W. D genes are given only for firm matches. For some rows the clone size is stated as once, few or many, or as a class when expanded; others skip it.

.	.	TRBV7-8	16	TRBJ1-5	TGTGCCAGCAGCGTCTCGAGTCCATATAGCAATCAGCCCCAGCATTTT	CASSVSSPYSNQPQHF
.	.	TRBV6-1	16	TRBJ1-2	TGTGCCAGCAGTCGAACTACCCAGGAATCTAACTATGGCTACACCTTC	CASSRTTQESNYGYTF
.	.	TRBV27	13	TRBJ1-1	TGTGCCAGCAGTTTCCGGACAAGGACTGAAGCTTTCTTT	CASSFRTRTEAFF
TRBD1	few	TRBV30	13	TRBJ1-2	TGTGCCTGGGCAGGACAGGACTCCTATGGCTACACCTTC	CAWAGQDSYGYTF
.	.	TRBV19	15	TRBJ1-4	TGTGCCAGTAGTCCAACATCAGCAACTAATGAAAAACTGTTTTTT	CASSPTSATNEKLFF
TRBD2	few	TRBV7-6	15	TRBJ2-4	TGTGCCAGCAGCTCGTTTCCGGGGAGGGAAAACATTCAGTACTTC	CASSSFPGRENIQYF
.	.	TRBV27	15	TRBJ2-6	TGTGCCAGCAGCAGGTGGGGCTCTGGGGCCAACGTCCTGACTTTC	CASSRWGSGANVLTF
.	.	TRBV5-1	14	TRBJ2-7	TGCGCCAGCAGCTCCCGGACCGATACCTACGAGCAGTACTTC	CASSSRTDTYEQYF
TRBD1	few	TRBV30	16	TRBJ1-1	TGTGCCTGGACCCTGGGACAGGGGGCGCGTGGCACTGAAGCTTTCTTT	CAWTLGQGARGTEAFF
TRBD2	few	TRBV10-3	14	TRBJ2-7	TGTGCCATCAGTGAGCCACGACTAGCGGGGGGGCAGTACTTC	CAISEPRLAGGQYF
.	.	TRBV4-2	15	TRBJ1-2	TGTGCCAGCAGCCAGGATGACCCAGGGGCCTATGGCTACACCTTC	CASSQDDPGAYGYTF
.	few	TRBV6-5	18	TRBJ1-6	TGTGCCAGCAGTTACCGCCCCCCGATCCAGGGAAGTAATTCACCCCTCCACTTT	CASSYRPPIQGSNSPLHF
TRBD1	.	TRBV19	15	TRBJ1-6	TGTGCCAGTTGTTTCGGGACAGGGGGGAATTCACCCCTCCACTTT	CASCFGTGGNSPLHF
.	.	TRBV28	14	TRBJ1-2	TGTGCCAGCAGTTTATCCCCCCCTAACTATGGCTACACCTTC	CASSLSPPNYGYTF
.	.	TRBV6-5	16	TRBJ1-2	TGTGCCAGCAGTTACGCACTACAGGGTTGGTACTATGGCTACACCTTC	CASSYALQGWYYGYTF
.	.	TRBV12-3/TRBV12-4	13	TRBJ1-2	TGTGCCAGCAGTTTGGGAGGCAACTATGGCTACACCTTC	CASSLGGNYGYTF
.	.	TRBV6-1	13	TRBJ1-5	TGTGCCAGCAGCATAACAGGGAAGCAGCCCCAGCATTTT	CASSITGKQPQHF
TRBD2	.	TRBV7-2	15	TRBJ2-5	TGTGCCAGCAGCTTAGGGGGCAGCGGGGGAGAGACCCAGTACTTC	CASSLGGSGGETQYF
TRBD1	few	TRBV19	14	TRBJ1-2	TGTGCCACCACACCCCGGACAGGGACCCATGGCTACACCTTC	CATTPRTGTHGYTF
.	few	TRBV19	14	TRBJ2-2	TGTGCCAGTAGTATTGGAAGGGGCACCGGGGAGCTGTTTTTT	CASSIGRGTGELFF
TRBD1	.	TRBV18	15	TRBJ1-6	TGTGCCAGCTCACTGTCGGGACAGGAGGGTTCACCCCTCCACTTT	CASSLSGQEGSPLHF
.	.	TRBV20-1	13	TRBJ2-1	TGCAGCGAGACGGTGGAATCCAGCAATGAGCAGTTCTTC	CSETVESSNEQFF
TRBD1	.	TRBV18	13	TRBJ2-5	TGTGCCAGCTCACCAACAGGGGGGGAGACCCAGTACTTC	CASSPTGGETQYF
.	.	TRBV12-3/TRBV12-4	14	TRBJ2-1	TGTGCCAGCAGTTTCTCCGACGCCAGCAATGAGCAGTTCTTC	CASSFSDASNEQFF
TRBD1	.	TRBV6-5	16	TRBJ2-3	TGTGCCAGCAGTTCCCTCGGGGGACAGGGAGCGGATACGCAGTATTTT	CASSSLGGQGADTQYF
.	medium-sized	TRBV28	12	TRBJ2-7	TGTGCCAGCAGAGGACAGACCTACGAGCAGTACTTC	CASRGQTYEQYF
TRBD2	.	TRBV7-2	17	TRBJ2-3	TGTGCCAGCAGCTTAAGACTAGCGGGGGCCAACACAGATACGCAGTATTTT	CASSLRLAGANTDTQYF
.	.	TRBV2	15	TRBJ1-2	TGTGTCAGCAACATGAATAGGGACATACAATATGGCTACACCTTC	CVSNMNRDIQYGYTF
TRBD1	.	TRBV20-1	14	TRBJ1-6	TGCAGTGCCCGGGGGTCAGGGGGGAATTCACCCCTCCACTTT	CSARGSGGNSPLHF
.	medium-sized	TRBV19	14	TRBJ1-5	TGTGCCAGTAGTATTGGCGCGTCTGTTCAGCCCCAGCATTTT	CASSIGASVQPQHF
.	once	TRBV6-1	14	TRBJ2-3	TGTGCCAGCAGGGTCGGTGGTCGAGGGGATACGCAGTATTTT	CASRVGGRGDTQYF
.	.	TRBV6-1	16	TRBJ1-5	TGTGCCAGCAGTGAGGACTTCATGGGAAGCAATCAGCCCCAGCATTTT	CASSEDFMGSNQPQHF
TRBD1	.	TRBV20-1	16	TRBJ1-6	TGCAGTGCTAGAGGGGGGCAGGGGGCGGGGTCCGGACCCCTCCACTTT	CSARGGQGAGSGPLHF
.	medium-sized	TRBV18	12	TRBJ1-2	TGTGCCAGCTCACCGGGGCTCTTGAGCTACACCTTC	CASSPGLLSYTF
TRBD1	.	TRBV6-1	16	TRBJ1-5	TGTGCCAGCAGTGACCCGCAGGGGGGTAGCAATCAGCCCCAGCATTTT	CASSDPQGGSNQPQHF
.	.	TRBV6-1	13	TRBJ1-2	TGTGCCAGCAGAGCTACAGGGTCTGGTGGCTACACCTTC	CASRATGSGGYTF
.	.	TRBV6-1	12	TRBJ2-7	TGTGCCAGCTGGGACCGCACCTACGAGCAGTACTTC	CASWDRTYEQYF
TRBD2	.	TRBV24-1	14	TRBJ2-5	TGTGCCACCCGCGGGGGGGGGCTGGGGGAGACCCAGTACTTC	CATRGGGLGETQYF
TRBD1	.	TRBV20-1	14	TRBJ1-2	TGCAGTGCGGATACAGGGGCCGGATCTTATGGCTACACCTTC	CSADTGAGSYGYTF
.	.	TRBV11-2	16	TRBJ1-1	TGTGCCAGCAGCCCCGGTAGGACTTACGGCAACACTGAAGCTTTCTTT	CASSPGRTYGNTEAFF
TRBD2	few	TRBV24-1	16	TRBJ2-1	TGTGCCACCATAAAGCTAGCGGGAGTTTCCTACAATGAGCAGTTCTTC	CATIKLAGVSYNEQFF
.	few	TRBV6-2/TRBV6-3	13	TRBJ2-1	TGTGCCACCTGTAACGTAGCAGCTGATGAGCAGTTCTTC	CATCNVAADEQFF